The TCR beta chain described here comes from a study of Graves' ophthalmopathy and Graves' hyperthyroidism. This clonotype appeared once. Researchers took RNA transcripts and amplified TCR beta CDR3 regions from them. HTBI-primed first-round RT-PCR preceded second-round multiplex PCR. TCRdb fed the multiplex PCR reads into MiXCR, producing one record per CDR3 protein. The profile covers some 1.1 million distinct CDR3 sequences, with 35% to 40% appearing a single time and approximately 12% taken by the ten largest. Hyperthyroidism patients, all newly diagnosed, had under 2 months' duration and ages of 18 to 65. Excluded were patients with other autoimmune diseases, uncontrolled infections, pregnancy or lactation. After removal of 3 bases from V and 8 bases from J, the junction contained 2 bases not matched to a gene. The CDR3 runs 13 residues. Germline CDR1 and CDR2: SGDLS and YYNGEE.

The rearrangement uses TRBV9 and TRBJ1-4; 9 bases align to TRBD1. The TCR was taken from an adult man with Graves' hyperthyroidism. The sample consisted of peripheral blood or thyroid tissue (not recorded which). The CDR3 spells CASSEGTGEKLFF. DNA for the CDR3: TGTGCCAGCAGCGAGGGGACAGGGGAAAAACTGTTTTTT.